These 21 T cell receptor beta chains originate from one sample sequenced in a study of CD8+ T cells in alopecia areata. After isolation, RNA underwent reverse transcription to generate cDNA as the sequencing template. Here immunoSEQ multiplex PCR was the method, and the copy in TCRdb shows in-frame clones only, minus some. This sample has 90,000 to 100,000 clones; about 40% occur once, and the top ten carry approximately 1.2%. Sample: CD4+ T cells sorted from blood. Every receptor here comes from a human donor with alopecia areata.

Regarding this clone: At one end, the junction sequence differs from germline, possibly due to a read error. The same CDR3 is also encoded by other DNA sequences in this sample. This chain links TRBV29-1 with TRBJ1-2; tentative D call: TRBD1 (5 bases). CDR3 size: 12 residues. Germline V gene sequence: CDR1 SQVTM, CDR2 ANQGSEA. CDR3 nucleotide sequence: TGCAGCGTCGGGACGAATGACTATGGTTACACCTTC. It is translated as CSVGTNDYGYTF.

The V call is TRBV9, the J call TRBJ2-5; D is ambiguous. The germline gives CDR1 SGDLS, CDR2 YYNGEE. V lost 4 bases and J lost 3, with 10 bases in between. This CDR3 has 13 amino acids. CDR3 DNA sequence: TGTGCCAGCAGCTCCCGGTACAAAGAGACCCAGTACTTC. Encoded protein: CASSSRYKETQYF.

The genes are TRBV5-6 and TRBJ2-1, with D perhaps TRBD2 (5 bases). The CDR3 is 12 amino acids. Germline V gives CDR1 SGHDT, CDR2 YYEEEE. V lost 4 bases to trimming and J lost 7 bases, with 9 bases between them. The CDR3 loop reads CASSHTRNEQFF. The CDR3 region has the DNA TGTGCCAGCAGCCATACTAGGAATGAGCAGTTCTTC.

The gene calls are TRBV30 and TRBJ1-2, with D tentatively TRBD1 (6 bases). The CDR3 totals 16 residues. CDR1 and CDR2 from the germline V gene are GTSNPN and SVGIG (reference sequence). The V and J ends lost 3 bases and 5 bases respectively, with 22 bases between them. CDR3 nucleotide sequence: TGTGCCTGGAGGGCGATCGGCGGGGGGCAAGGATATGGCTACACCTTC. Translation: CAWRAIGGGQGYGYTF.

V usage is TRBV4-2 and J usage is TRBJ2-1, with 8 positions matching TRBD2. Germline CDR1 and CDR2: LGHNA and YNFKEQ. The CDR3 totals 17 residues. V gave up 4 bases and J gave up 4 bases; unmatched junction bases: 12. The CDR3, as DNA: TGTGCCAGCAGCCTCGTCGGGGGAGCGGGGGAGTACAATGAGCAGTTCTTC. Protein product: CASSLVGGAGEYNEQFF.

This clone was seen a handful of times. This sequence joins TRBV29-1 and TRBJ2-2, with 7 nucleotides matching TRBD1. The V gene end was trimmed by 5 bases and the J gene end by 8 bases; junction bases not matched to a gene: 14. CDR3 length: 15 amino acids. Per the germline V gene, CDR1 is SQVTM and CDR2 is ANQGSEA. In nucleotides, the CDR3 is TGCAGCGTTTCAGGGTCGGGACAGTTAAGTGGGGAGCTGTTTTTT. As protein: CSVSGSGQLSGELFF.

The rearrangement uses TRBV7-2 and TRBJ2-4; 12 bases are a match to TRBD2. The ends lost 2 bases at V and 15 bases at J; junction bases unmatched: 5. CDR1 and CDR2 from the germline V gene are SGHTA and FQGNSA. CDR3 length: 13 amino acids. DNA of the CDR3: TGTGCCAGCAGCTTACGGACTAGCGGGACTCTGTACTTC. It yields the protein CASSLRTSGTLYF.

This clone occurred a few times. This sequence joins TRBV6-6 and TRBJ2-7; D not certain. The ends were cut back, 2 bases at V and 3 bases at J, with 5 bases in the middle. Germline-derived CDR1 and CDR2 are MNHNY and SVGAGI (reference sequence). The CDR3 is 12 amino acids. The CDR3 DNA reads TGTGCCAGCAGTTACAATCTCTACGAGCAGTACTTC. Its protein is CASSYNLYEQYF.

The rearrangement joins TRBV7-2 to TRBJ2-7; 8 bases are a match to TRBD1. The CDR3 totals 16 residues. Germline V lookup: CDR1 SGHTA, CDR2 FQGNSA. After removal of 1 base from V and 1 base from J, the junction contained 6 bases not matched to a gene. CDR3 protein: CASSLVGTGSSYEQYF. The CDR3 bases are TGTGCCAGCAGCTTAGTGGGGACAGGTTCATCCTACGAGCAGTACTTC.

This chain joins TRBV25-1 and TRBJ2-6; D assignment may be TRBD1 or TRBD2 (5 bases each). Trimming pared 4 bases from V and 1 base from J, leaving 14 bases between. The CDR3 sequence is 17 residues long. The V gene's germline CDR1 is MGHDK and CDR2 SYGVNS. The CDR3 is CASSAQGVGSGANVLTF. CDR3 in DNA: TGTGCCAGCAGTGCTCAGGGAGTCGGTTCTGGGGCCAACGTCCTGACTTTC.

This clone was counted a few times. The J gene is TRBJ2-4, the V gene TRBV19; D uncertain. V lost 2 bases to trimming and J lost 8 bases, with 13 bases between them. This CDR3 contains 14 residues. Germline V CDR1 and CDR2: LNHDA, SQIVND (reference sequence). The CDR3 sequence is CASSISDRADIQYF. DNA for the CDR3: TGTGCCAGTAGTATATCAGACCGGGCGGACATTCAGTACTTC.

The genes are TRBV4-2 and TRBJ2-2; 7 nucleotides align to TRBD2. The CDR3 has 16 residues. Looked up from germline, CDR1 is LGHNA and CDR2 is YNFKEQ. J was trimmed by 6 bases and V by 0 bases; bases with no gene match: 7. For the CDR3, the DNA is TGTGCCAGCAGCCAAGATCCGACTAGCAACGCCGGGGAGCTGTTTTTT. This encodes CASSQDPTSNAGELFF.

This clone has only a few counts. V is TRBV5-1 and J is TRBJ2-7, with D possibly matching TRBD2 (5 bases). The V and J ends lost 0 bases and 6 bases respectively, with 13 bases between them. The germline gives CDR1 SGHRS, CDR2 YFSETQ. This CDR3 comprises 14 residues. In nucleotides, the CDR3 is TGCGCCAGCAGCTTGGCCGGCCTAGCAGGCGAGCAGTACTTC. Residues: CASSLAGLAGEQYF.

The chain's CDR3 is CASSLRLSGELFF. The CDR3 nucleotides are TGTGCCAGCAGCTTAAGGTTGTCCGGGGAGCTGTTTTTT. The chain has TRBV7-2 and TRBJ2-2, with D hard to call. The germline V gene encodes CDR1 SGHTA and CDR2 FQGNSA. The CDR3 has 13 residues. V was cut by 2 bases and J by 6 bases, with 7 bases left in between.

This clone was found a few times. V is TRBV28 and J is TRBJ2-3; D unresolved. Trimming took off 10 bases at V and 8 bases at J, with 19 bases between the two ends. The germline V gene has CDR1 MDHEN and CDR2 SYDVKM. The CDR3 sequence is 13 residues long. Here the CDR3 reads CAIYGGSLVTQYF. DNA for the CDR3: TGTGCCATCTATGGTGGTAGCTTGGTTACGCAGTATTTT.

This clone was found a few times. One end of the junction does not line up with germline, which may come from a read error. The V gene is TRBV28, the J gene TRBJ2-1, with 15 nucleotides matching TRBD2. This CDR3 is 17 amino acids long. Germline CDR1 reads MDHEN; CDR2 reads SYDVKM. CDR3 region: CASSFGTSGGPQKMRLF. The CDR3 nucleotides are TGTGCCAGCAGTTTCGGGACTAGCGGGGGGCCACAAAAAATGCGACTCTTC.

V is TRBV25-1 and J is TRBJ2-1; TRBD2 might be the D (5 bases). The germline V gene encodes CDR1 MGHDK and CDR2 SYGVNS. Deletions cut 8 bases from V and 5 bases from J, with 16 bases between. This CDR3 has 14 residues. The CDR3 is CASHGLYSDNEQFF. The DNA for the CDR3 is TGTGCCAGCCATGGACTCTACAGCGACAATGAGCAGTTCTTC.

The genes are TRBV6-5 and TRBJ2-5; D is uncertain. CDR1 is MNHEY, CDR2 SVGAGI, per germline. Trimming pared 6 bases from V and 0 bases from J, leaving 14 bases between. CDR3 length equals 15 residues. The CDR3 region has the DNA TGTGCCAGCAGCCCCACCATCAGGTACCAAGAGACCCAGTACTTC. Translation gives CASSPTIRYQETQYF.

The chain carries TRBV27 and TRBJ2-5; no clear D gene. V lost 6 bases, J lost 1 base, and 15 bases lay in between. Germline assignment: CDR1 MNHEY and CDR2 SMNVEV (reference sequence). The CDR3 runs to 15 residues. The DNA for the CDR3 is TGTGCCAGCAGCCCCCTAACAGAGCCCCAAGAGACCCAGTACTTC. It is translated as CASSPLTEPQETQYF.

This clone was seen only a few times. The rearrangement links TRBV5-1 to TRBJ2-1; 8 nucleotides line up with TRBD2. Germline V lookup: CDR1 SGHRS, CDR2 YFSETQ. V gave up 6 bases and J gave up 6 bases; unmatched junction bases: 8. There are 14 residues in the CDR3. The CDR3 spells CASNIAGRSNEQFF. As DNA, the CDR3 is TGCGCCAGCAATATAGCGGGACGTTCCAATGAGCAGTTCTTC. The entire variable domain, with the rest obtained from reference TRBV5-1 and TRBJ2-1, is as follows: KAGVTQTPRYLIKTRGQQVTLSCSPISGHRSVSWYQQTPGQGLQFLFEYFSETQRNKGNFPGRFSGRQFSNSRSEMNVSTLELGDSALYLCASNIAGRSNEQFFGPGTRLTVL.

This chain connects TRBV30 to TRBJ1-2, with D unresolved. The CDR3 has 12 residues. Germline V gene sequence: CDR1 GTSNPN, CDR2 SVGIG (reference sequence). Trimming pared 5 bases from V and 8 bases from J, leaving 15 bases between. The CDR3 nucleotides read TGTGCCTGGGCTGAAAGGGCAGGCGGCTACACCTTC. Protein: CAWAERAGGYTF.